The sequence of this TCR beta chain was determined in a study of cytomegalovirus exposure and HLA in healthy donors. 60 Vbeta and 13 Jbeta primers were used in PCR. The repertoire was sequenced with immunoSEQ multiplex PCR; TCRdb's copy has only in-frame clones and lacks some. The sample contains around 110,000 clones, approximately 80% of which appear only once. Germline CDR1 and CDR2: SGDLS and YYNGEE. V was shortened by 6 bases and J by 7 bases, with 14 bases between the two germline ends. The CDR3 extends over 12 amino acids. This TCR was sampled from a young man in good health and CMV-seropositive. Sequenced input: PBMCs. The V call is TRBV9, the J call TRBJ2-7; D is perhaps TRBD1 (6 bases). The CDR3 here is CASNDGGVEQYF. In DNA, the CDR3 is TGTGCCAGCAACGATGGGGGCGTGGAGCAGTACTTC.